Reported below is one T cell receptor beta chain. Its antigen is currently unknown. The assay was immunoSEQ multiplex PCR, and TCRdb's table has in-frame clones only and misses some. The sample shows 55,000 to 70,000 clones, roughly 89% of them seen only once. The data derive from a study of OX40 agonist ivuxolimab in advanced cancers. Study at large: Ivuxolimab was delivered to patients intravenously every 2 weeks at doses spanning 0.01 to 10 mg/kg. Eligibility admitted prior anti-PD-1, anti-PD-L1 or anti-CTLA-4 therapy; about 42% had some.

Study-wide results and limits: Circulating CD4+ and CD8+ T cells showed clonal expansion by week 6 at 0.1 to 3.0 mg/kg.

Blood specimens came from baseline, cycle 4 day 1, and cycle 7 day 1. This specimen consisted of CD4+ or CD8+ T cells sorted from blood, obtained in a trial of the OX40 agonist ivuxolimab. This TCR came from an adult with an advanced solid tumor such as melanoma, head and neck, liver or kidney cancer.

The CDR3 region is CASSRHMGQGNTGELFF. CDR3 DNA sequence: TGCGCCAGCAGCCGCCACATGGGACAGGGCAACACCGGGGAGCTGTTTTTT. V is TRBV4-1 and J is TRBJ2-2, with 9 bases lining up with TRBD1. Looked up from germline, CDR1 is MGHRA and CDR2 is YSYEKL. With 4 bases clipped from V and 2 bases from J, the junction kept 8 bases outside the gene matches. The CDR3 covers 17 residues.